The present entry profiles one T cell receptor (beta chain) with its context. The source of the sample is a study of blood T cell repertoires in COVID-19. Across the whole study: COVID-19 samples from acute and convalescent phases originated in the United States, Italy and Spain.

This table comes from immunoSEQ multiplex PCR, and its TCRdb copy is limited to in-frame clones, with some not included. Of about 200,000 clones in the sample, about 88% were seen once. The germline V gene has CDR1 GTSNPN and CDR2 SVGIG (reference sequence). This CDR3 is built from 17 residues. V was pared by 0 bases and J by 3 bases, with 7 bases of the junction left unmatched. The sample taken for sequencing was peripheral blood. The genes are TRBV30 and TRBJ2-4; TRBD2 matches 11 bases. The clonotype comes from a woman in her 50s with COVID-19, enrolled during active disease. The CDR3 protein is CAWSVFSGGAHKNIQYF. CDR3 coding DNA: TGTGCCTGGAGTGTATTTAGCGGGGGGGCCCACAAAAACATTCAGTACTTC.